A selection of T cell receptor beta chains follows, all from one sample in a study of blood T cell repertoires in COVID-19. Data came from immunoSEQ multiplex PCR; TCRdb stores just in-frame clones and leaves some out. The table lists approximately 240,000 clones, about nine tenths of them singletons. The sample comprised PBMCs or T cells enriched from blood (not recorded which). The receptors originated from a woman in her 30s with acute COVID-19. CDR3s include the opening cysteine and the closing phenylalanine or tryptophan.

CASSIRTDPQETQYF | TRBV19
CASSLWASGRGEQFF | TRBV27
CASSVDTYGGGRTDTQYF | TRBV9
CASSFSGMNYGYTF | TRBV7-9
CASSQGAGTGPYGYTF | TRBV4-1
CASSPKDRGYGYTF | TRBV18
CASSLVTSGSTDTQYF | TRBV5-1
CASSDPGRPFQLAQHF | TRBV10-2
CATAGGPSTDTQYF | TRBV6-5
CASSDPGNEQFF | TRBV6-5
CGAGGSGNTIYF | TRBV19
CASSPGVGTSVYGYTF | TRBV5-4
CASGLVRGSDTGELFF | TRBV12-5
CAITSDGAEAFF | TRBV10-3
CASRAGGAISEKLFF | TRBV2
CASSNNRGNQPQHF | TRBV19
CASSIGPSLTDTQYF | TRBV19
CASSEMFWRGQETQYF | TRBV6-1
CASSPMTGEVEKLFF | TRBV7-9
CASSLERTGGSYNSPLHF | TRBV7-6
CASSFNRGADYGYTF | TRBV28
CASSWTGEDNQPQHF | TRBV2
CASSMGTGVNYGYTF | TRBV19
CSASTFDRGTRYGYTF | TRBV20-1
CASSFGTGGTGELFF | TRBV5-1
CASSGIKRERSYEQYF | TRBV2
CASSSGVQETQYF | TRBV7-3
CASSQDLVGTGELFF | TRBV4-3
CASGRQVSNQPQHF | TRBV28
CASSFYPDYEQYF | TRBV7-9
CASSDSSSTDTQYF | TRBV6-4
CASRTGQKLTTEAFF | TRBV7-7
CASSPQSSGSPPDTQYF | TRBV3-1/TRBV3-2
CASSNRGVGNTEAFF | TRBV19
CASSLGGRGYEQFF | TRBV27